This T cell receptor (beta chain) originates from a study of blood T cell repertoires in COVID-19. In the study overall: Italy, Spain and the United States were the sources of the convalescent and acute COVID-19 samples. The analysed material was cDNA or gDNA that came from T cells, B-cell-depleted T cells, or PBMCs.

V was pared by 1 base and J by 10 bases, with 5 bases of the junction left unmatched. Germline CDR1 and CDR2: SGHDN and FVKESK. The CDR3 consists of 15 residues. Source study methods: Using reference gene primer amplification, nucleated cell counts were estimated. Some clones are missing from TCRdb's copy, which holds only in-frame ones; the method was immunoSEQ multiplex PCR. The V and J calls and the clone size are those of that table, but D and trimming were determined from the DNA. The sample includes 200,000 to 250,000 clones, approximately 87% seen only once; the top ten take approximately 6.2%.

This TCR came from a man in his 60s with acute or convalescent COVID-19. This rearrangement joins TRBV14 to TRBJ2-1; 12 positions agree with TRBD2. Sequencing was done on a sample of peripheral blood. The CDR3 reads CASSQGLAGVWEQFF. The CDR3 nucleotides are TGTGCCAGCAGCCAAGGACTAGCGGGAGTATGGGAGCAGTTCTTC. Based on the CDR3 plus reference TRBV14 and TRBJ2-1, the full variable domain is EAGVTQFPSHSVIEKGQTVTLRCDPISGHDNLYWYRRVMGKEIKFLLHFVKESKQDESGMPNNRFLAERTGGTYSTLKVQPAELEDSGVYFCASSQGLAGVWEQFFGPGTRLTVL.